Each of the 9 T cell receptor beta chains below was sequenced from the same sample in a study of shared clonotypes between healthy human individuals. Sequencing used immunoSEQ multiplex PCR; TCRdb keeps in-frame clones, though not all of them. This table holds hundreds of thousands of clones, roughly 72% found once. The specimen sequenced was memory CD4+ T cells sorted from blood. Specified subset: CD45RA-negative fraction. The receptors come from a woman under 40 in good health.

This clone has just a few counts. Different DNA sequences within this sample yield the same CDR3. V gene TRBV11-3 combines with J gene TRBJ2-1; 8 bases are a match to TRBD2. The CDR3 covers 16 residues. CDR1 SGHNT and CDR2 YENEEA come from the germline V gene. The V and J ends lost 1 base and 4 bases, in that order; junction bases with no gene match: 6. This CDR3 is CASSLGYSGIYNEQFF. The CDR3, as DNA: TGTGCCAGCAGCTTAGGGTATAGCGGGATATACAATGAGCAGTTCTTC.

This clone was counted only a few times. V and J are TRBV5-1 and TRBJ2-1; 8 nucleotides agree with TRBD2. J was trimmed by 4 bases and V by 0 bases; bases with no gene match: 3. The CDR3 spans 15 residues. Germline V gene sequence: CDR1 SGHRS, CDR2 YFSETQ. CDR3 DNA sequence: TGCGCCAGCAGCTTGGGGGTAGCGGGGTACAATGAGCAGTTCTTC. It encodes CASSLGVAGYNEQFF.

This clone was counted a single time. CDR3 region: CASSFEGPRLGDTQYF. The CDR3 nucleotides read TGTGCCAGCAGTTTTGAGGGGCCCAGGCTGGGAGATACGCAGTATTTT. This chain joins TRBV27 and TRBJ2-3; the D gene could be TRBD1 or TRBD2 (5 bases each). The CDR3 extends over 16 amino acids. CDR1 MNHEY and CDR2 SMNVEV come from the germline V gene (reference sequence). V gave up 3 bases and J gave up 5 bases, with 18 bases separating them.

This clone was found many times. V gene TRBV25-1 combines with J gene TRBJ2-3, with 7 bases that match TRBD2. V trimming: 5 bases; J trimming: 6 bases; junction bases outside the gene matches: 14. Germline V gives CDR1 MGHDK, CDR2 SYGVNS. This CDR3 spans 16 amino acids. CDR3 coding DNA: TGTGCCAGCAGTAGGAACGCAGGCCCCGGGGGGGATACGCAGTATTTT. Amino acids: CASSRNAGPGGDTQYF.

The chain links TRBV4-1 to TRBJ2-1; the match to TRBD2 covers 7 bases. Unmatched junction bases numbered 5, after V lost 3 bases and J lost 0 bases. CDR3 length equals 16 residues. Germline values: CDR1 MGHRA, CDR2 YSYEKL. CDR3 protein: CASSHYSGFSYNEQFF. The CDR3 DNA reads TGCGCCAGCAGCCATTATAGCGGGTTCTCCTACAATGAGCAGTTCTTC.

V and J are TRBV11-1 and TRBJ2-7, with D perhaps TRBD2 (6 bases). Germline-derived CDR1 and CDR2 are SGHAT and FQDESV (reference sequence). The V and J ends lost 6 bases and 5 bases respectively, with 17 bases between them. The CDR3 runs 14 residues. CDR3 nucleotides: TGTGCCAGCAGGAAGATCGGGAGTCCCAACGAGCAGTACTTC. This sequence encodes CASRKIGSPNEQYF.

The J gene is TRBJ2-7, the V gene TRBV5-4; D is uncertain. The CDR3 is made up of 15 amino acids. With 0 bases removed from V and 5 bases from J, the gap between germline ends came to 15 bases. Germline values: CDR1 SGHNT, CDR2 YYREEE (reference sequence). The CDR3 nucleotides are TGTGCCAGCAGCTTGGCCGGTAGGTTACCCCACGAGCAGTACTTC. It specifies CASSLAGRLPHEQYF.

This clone has only a few counts. It may be a read error: a sequence one base away is much more abundant. Other DNA sequences of this sample code for an identical CDR3. J is TRBJ1-1 and V is TRBV14; 7 bases match TRBD1. The CDR3 totals 13 residues. V lost 4 bases, J lost 3 bases, and 2 bases stayed unmatched. Looked up from germline, CDR1 is SGHDN and CDR2 is FVKESK. The CDR3 DNA reads as TGTGCCAGCAGCCGCCAGGGGGACACTGAAGCTTTCTTT. This translates into CASSRQGDTEAFF.

This sequence joins TRBV29-1 and TRBJ2-2, with D uncertain. V lost 7 bases to trimming and J lost 2 bases, with 11 bases between them. The CDR3 has 13 amino acids. Germline CDR1 SQVTM, CDR2 ANQGSEA. The CDR3 bases are TGCAGCGGGCGGACGATTAACACCGGGGAGCTGTTTTTT. Residues: CSGRTINTGELFF.